This TCR beta chain is drawn from a study of Graves' ophthalmopathy and Graves' hyperthyroidism. About the research overall: The collection of peripheral blood took place at initial diagnosis, before any treatment. Study findings and constraints: Cross-validated, the 13-signature model showed 87.88%/81.08% sensitivity/specificity, and 80%/75% in the test set. The model predicted progression of ophthalmopathy with a sensitivity of roughly 70%, and its specificity was 72% to 80%.

The CDR3 has 15 residues. Germline CDR1 SGDLS, CDR2 YYNGEE. The V and J ends lost 4 bases and 4 bases respectively, with 17 bases between them. This clonotype has ten or more counts. Its target is unknown. The evidence that diagnosis relied on was clinical symptoms, serum thyroxine, TRAb, thyroid ultrasound and orbital computed tomography. RNA served as the template for amplifying TCR beta CDR3 regions. The first-round RT-PCR employed HTBI primers together with the Qiagen OneStep RT-PCR kit. A multiplex PCR was then performed as the second round. One entry per CDR3 protein, called by TCRdb with MiXCR from the multiplex PCR reads. Here the sample spans about 200,000 distinct CDR3 sequences, around 30% being singletons.

This chain links TRBV9 with TRBJ2-5, with D possibly being TRBD2 (5 bases). This receptor was obtained from a man over 45 with Graves' ophthalmopathy. The sequencing input was peripheral blood. DNA of the CDR3: TGTGCCAGCAGCCTAGACGAGGGAACGGCAGAGACCCAGTACTTC. It translates to CASSLDEGTAETQYF.